What follows are 23 T cell receptor beta chains derived from one specimen sequenced in a study of T cells in Graves' hyperthyroidism and ophthalmopathy. Amplification of TCR beta CDR3 regions used RNA as the template. Using the HTBI primer set, a first-round RT-PCR was run on the TCR CDR3. TCRdb processed the multiplex PCR reads anew with MiXCR; each CDR3 protein has one entry. The sample carries hundreds of thousands of distinct CDR3 sequences, 13% to 15% recorded once. The sample comprised blood. These receptors were obtained from a woman aged 18 to 35 with Graves' hyperthyroidism.

Details on this clonotype: This clone may be a read error of a much larger clone one base away. The rearrangement uses TRBV6-5 and TRBJ2-1; 9 nucleotides align to TRBD2. CDR1 is MNHEY and CDR2 is SVGAGI in the germline V gene. The CDR3 has 16 residues. The V segment lost 2 bases and the J segment 6 bases; nucleotides outside the gene matches: 8. CDR3 nucleotide sequence: TGTGCCAGCAGTTACGAGTGGCGGGGGGGGACCAATGAGCAGTTCTTC. Translating it yields CASSYEWRGGTNEQFF.

The chain joins TRBV28 to TRBJ1-1; D might be TRBD1 (5 bases). V was pared by 4 bases and J by 5 bases, with 14 bases between. This CDR3 region has 14 residues. The germline V gene encodes CDR1 MDHEN and CDR2 SYDVKM. CDR3 nucleotides: TGTGCCAGCAGTTCGGGGGGATTGGGTACTGAAGCTTTCTTT. It specifies CASSSGGLGTEAFF.

This clonotype was seen ten or more times. This rearrangement joins TRBV6-1 to TRBJ1-5; possible D gene TRBD1, 6 bases. Between the trimmed V and J ends, which lost 6 bases and 3 bases, there was a span of 15 bases. The V gene's germline CDR1 is MNHNS and CDR2 SASEGT. There are 15 residues in the CDR3. CDR3 amino acids: CASSESGANNQPQHF. The CDR3 DNA follows: TGTGCCAGCAGCGAGTCAGGGGCCAACAATCAGCCCCAGCATTTT.

This clonotype has at least ten counts. The junction shows a germline mismatch at one end, possibly a read error. The gene calls are TRBV3-1 and TRBJ2-5, with 9 positions matching TRBD1. Germline CDR1 is LGHDT and CDR2 is YNNKEL (reference sequence). This CDR3 has 17 amino acids. In nucleotides, the CDR3 is TGTGCCAGCAGACAAGGATCGACAGGGGGTAGTCGGGAGACCCAGTACTTC. Translating gives CASRQGSTGGSRETQYF.

V and J are TRBV5-4 and TRBJ2-5; D might be TRBD2 (5 bases). V was pared by 4 bases and J by 4 bases, with 17 bases between. From germline, CDR1 is SGHNT and CDR2 YYREEE (reference sequence). The CDR3 runs to 15 residues. The CDR3 loop is CASSVRLGGGETQYF. The CDR3 DNA reads TGTGCCAGCAGCGTCCGTTTGGGCGGAGGAGAGACCCAGTACTTC.

The chain couples TRBV28 to TRBJ2-7; TRBD2 matches 10 bases. The germline gives CDR1 MDHEN, CDR2 SYDVKM. The V and J ends lost 4 bases and 0 bases, in that order; junction bases with no gene match: 3. This CDR3 is 15 amino acids long. The DNA for the CDR3 is TGTGCCAGCAGTTCTAGCGGGAGCCCCTCCTACGAGCAGTACTTC. It yields the protein CASSSSGSPSYEQYF.

This clonotype has a handful of counts. The rearrangement uses TRBV6-2 or TRBV6-3 and TRBJ2-1; D could derive from TRBD1 or TRBD2 (5 bases each). V was pared by 5 bases and J by 10 bases, with 15 bases between. This CDR3 spans 13 amino acids. Germline loops: CDR1 MNHEY, CDR2 SVGEGT. The CDR3 DNA reads TGTGCCAGCAGTGGCCTACTGGGACGGGAGCAGTTCTTC. The encoded protein is CASSGLLGREQFF.

This clonotype has only a few counts. The chain combines TRBV5-6 with TRBJ2-4; 8 bases agree with TRBD1. The V and J ends lost 5 bases and 4 bases, in that order; junction bases with no gene match: 11. Germline V lookup: CDR1 SGHDT, CDR2 YYEEEE. The CDR3 runs to 16 residues. The CDR3 DNA reads as TGTGCCAGCAGTTCACAGGGGGATTTTGCTAAAAACATTCAGTACTTC. Translated, it gives CASSSQGDFAKNIQYF.

This clonotype was seen many times. The chain uses TRBV5-1 and TRBJ1-2, with a tentative D call TRBD1 (6 bases). Germline V CDR1 and CDR2: SGHRS, YFSETQ. The length of the CDR3 is 13 residues. V was pared by 2 bases and J by 7 bases, with 12 bases between. The CDR3 nucleotides are TGCGCCAGCAGCTTATCAGGGGAGGGTGGCTACACCTTC. It translates to CASSLSGEGGYTF.

Many counts were recorded for this clonotype. The V and J genes are TRBV18 and TRBJ2-3; 7 nucleotides match TRBD1. CDR1 is KGHSH and CDR2 is LQKENI in the germline V gene. With V trimmed by 0 bases and J by 3 bases, 6 bases remained unmatched. This CDR3 has 16 residues. CDR3 sequence (DNA): TGTGCCAGCTCACCACCGGGACAGCGTGCTACAGATACGCAGTATTTT. Protein product: CASSPPGQRATDTQYF.

In this sample, this clonotype turned up a few times. V gene TRBV28 combines with J gene TRBJ2-6; 8 nucleotides align to TRBD1. The J segment lost 3 bases and the V segment lost 4 bases, leaving 2 bases of the junction unmatched. The CDR3 is 15 amino acids. Germline V gene lookup returns CDR1 MDHEN and CDR2 SYDVKM. The CDR3, as DNA: TGTGCCAGCAGTTCGACAGGGGATGGGGCCAACGTCCTGACTTTC. It specifies CASSSTGDGANVLTF.

This clonotype showed up just a few times. The rearrangement links TRBV11-1 to TRBJ2-5, with D possibly TRBD2 on 6 matching bases. The germline V gene has CDR1 SGHAT and CDR2 FQDESV (reference sequence). The CDR3 is made up of 14 amino acids. Trimming removed 1 base from V and 5 bases from J, with 11 bases in between. CDR3 in DNA: TGTGCCAGCAGCTTAGGCTTACGGGAGGAGACCCAGTACTTC. It encodes CASSLGLREETQYF.

This clonotype was detected only a few times. The rearrangement links TRBV9 to TRBJ1-4; D not certain. V was clipped by 0 bases and J by 6 bases, with 9 bases between them. Germline assignment: CDR1 SGDLS and CDR2 YYNGEE. The CDR3 covers 14 residues. The CDR3 protein is CASSVASGDEKLFF. CDR3 in DNA: TGTGCCAGCAGCGTAGCATCCGGCGATGAAAAACTGTTTTTT.

This clonotype occurred many times. The chain's CDR3 is CASSSPLAGGPNEQFF. CDR3 DNA: TGTGCCAGCAGTTCCCCCCTAGCGGGAGGGCCTAATGAGCAGTTCTTC. The chain is built from TRBV28 and TRBJ2-1; 12 bases are shared with TRBD2. Unmatched junction bases numbered 8, after V lost 4 bases and J lost 7 bases. The CDR3 has 16 residues. Germline values: CDR1 MDHEN, CDR2 SYDVKM. Variable domain in full (rest from reference TRBV28 and TRBJ2-1): DVKVTQSSRYLVKRTGEKVFLECVQDMDHENMFWYRQDPGLGLRLIYFSYDVKMKEKGDIPEGYSVSREKKERFSLILESASTNQTSMYLCASSSPLAGGPNEQFFGPGTRLTVL.

The CDR3 is CASSLTGVGAEAFF. CDR3 coding DNA: TGTGCCAGCAGCTTAACAGGAGTCGGCGCTGAAGCTTTCTTT. This rearrangement joins TRBV3-1 to TRBJ1-1, with D tentatively TRBD1 (5 bases). Germline V gene lookup returns CDR1 LGHDT and CDR2 YNNKEL (reference sequence). CDR3 length: 14 residues. V shed 5 bases and J shed 6 bases, with 16 bases lying between them.

The V call is TRBV20-1, the J call TRBJ2-7, with D possibly being TRBD1 (5 bases). Trimming cost V 1 base and J 5 bases, with 12 bases left between them. This CDR3 is 13 amino acids long. The germline gives CDR1 DFQATT, CDR2 SNEGSKA (reference sequence). The CDR3 coding sequence is TGCAGTGCTAGAGGCAAGGGGATCGACGAGCAGTACTTC. Translating gives CSARGKGIDEQYF.

This clonotype was counted between two and nine times. The V call is TRBV29-1, the J call TRBJ1-2, with TRBD1 as a possible D gene (6 bases). The V gene's germline CDR1 is SQVTM and CDR2 ANQGSEA. The CDR3 runs 11 residues. Deletions cut 4 bases from V and 6 bases from J, with 9 bases between. This CDR3 reads CSVVKGDGYTF. In DNA form, the CDR3 reads TGCAGCGTTGTGAAGGGGGATGGCTACACCTTC.

The V call is TRBV29-1, the J call TRBJ2-5, with 7 bases matching TRBD2. The CDR3 has 13 amino acids. V shed 7 bases and J 9 bases; nucleotides not matched to a gene: 14. Germline loops: CDR1 SQVTM, CDR2 ANQGSEA. The CDR3 sequence: CSATVGGGGAQYF. DNA for the CDR3: TGCAGCGCAACCGTTGGCGGTGGGGGGGCCCAGTACTTC.

This clonotype was picked up many times. As DNA, the CDR3 is TGCGCCAGCAGCTTGGAAACGGTGGAGGATACGCAGTATTTT. Translating it yields CASSLETVEDTQYF. The rearrangement joins TRBV5-1 to TRBJ2-3; D gene unclear. The CDR3 consists of 14 residues. V lost 0 bases and J 6 bases, leaving 11 bases between the germline ends. CDR1 and CDR2 (germline): SGHRS, YFSETQ.

This clonotype was observed at least ten times. CDR3 DNA: TGCAGTGCTTCCGTGGGGGAGGGGGTTGAAGCTTTCTTT. This translates into CSASVGEGVEAFF. The genes are TRBV20-1 and TRBJ1-1; possible D gene TRBD1, 6 bases. The V gene lost 5 bases and the J gene lost 7 bases, with 17 bases spanning the gap. The CDR3 runs to 13 residues. Germline V lookup: CDR1 DFQATT, CDR2 SNEGSKA (reference sequence).

This clonotype occurred a few times. The chain links TRBV7-9 to TRBJ2-7, with a weak D call TRBD2 (6 bases). CDR3 length equals 13 residues. Germline V gene data show CDR1 as SEHNR and CDR2 as FQNEAQ (reference sequence). Trimming took off 6 bases at V and 3 bases at J, with 12 bases between the two ends. The CDR3 DNA sequence: TGTGCCAGCAGGGGCGGGGCCGACTACGAGCAGTACTTC. This gives the protein CASRGGADYEQYF.

V and J are TRBV5-5 and TRBJ2-7; TRBD2 agrees at 8 bases. The ends lost 4 bases at V and 5 bases at J; junction bases unmatched: 8. CDR1 and CDR2 from the germline V gene are SGHKS and YYEKEE (reference sequence). CDR3 size: 14 residues. CDR3 coding DNA: TGTGCCAGCAGCCTGGAGCGGGAGTTCAACGAGCAGTACTTC. Translated, it gives CASSLEREFNEQYF.

Here the CDR3 DNA reads TGTGCCAGCAGCGCCCCCGCAGGGGGCGGTGAGCAGTTCTTC. Protein sequence: CASSAPAGGGEQFF. The V call is TRBV9, the J call TRBJ2-1; 8 bases match TRBD1. CDR1 is SGDLS, CDR2 YYNGEE, per germline. V shed 3 bases, J shed 9 bases, and the junction held 8 bases outside the gene matches. This CDR3 comprises 14 residues.